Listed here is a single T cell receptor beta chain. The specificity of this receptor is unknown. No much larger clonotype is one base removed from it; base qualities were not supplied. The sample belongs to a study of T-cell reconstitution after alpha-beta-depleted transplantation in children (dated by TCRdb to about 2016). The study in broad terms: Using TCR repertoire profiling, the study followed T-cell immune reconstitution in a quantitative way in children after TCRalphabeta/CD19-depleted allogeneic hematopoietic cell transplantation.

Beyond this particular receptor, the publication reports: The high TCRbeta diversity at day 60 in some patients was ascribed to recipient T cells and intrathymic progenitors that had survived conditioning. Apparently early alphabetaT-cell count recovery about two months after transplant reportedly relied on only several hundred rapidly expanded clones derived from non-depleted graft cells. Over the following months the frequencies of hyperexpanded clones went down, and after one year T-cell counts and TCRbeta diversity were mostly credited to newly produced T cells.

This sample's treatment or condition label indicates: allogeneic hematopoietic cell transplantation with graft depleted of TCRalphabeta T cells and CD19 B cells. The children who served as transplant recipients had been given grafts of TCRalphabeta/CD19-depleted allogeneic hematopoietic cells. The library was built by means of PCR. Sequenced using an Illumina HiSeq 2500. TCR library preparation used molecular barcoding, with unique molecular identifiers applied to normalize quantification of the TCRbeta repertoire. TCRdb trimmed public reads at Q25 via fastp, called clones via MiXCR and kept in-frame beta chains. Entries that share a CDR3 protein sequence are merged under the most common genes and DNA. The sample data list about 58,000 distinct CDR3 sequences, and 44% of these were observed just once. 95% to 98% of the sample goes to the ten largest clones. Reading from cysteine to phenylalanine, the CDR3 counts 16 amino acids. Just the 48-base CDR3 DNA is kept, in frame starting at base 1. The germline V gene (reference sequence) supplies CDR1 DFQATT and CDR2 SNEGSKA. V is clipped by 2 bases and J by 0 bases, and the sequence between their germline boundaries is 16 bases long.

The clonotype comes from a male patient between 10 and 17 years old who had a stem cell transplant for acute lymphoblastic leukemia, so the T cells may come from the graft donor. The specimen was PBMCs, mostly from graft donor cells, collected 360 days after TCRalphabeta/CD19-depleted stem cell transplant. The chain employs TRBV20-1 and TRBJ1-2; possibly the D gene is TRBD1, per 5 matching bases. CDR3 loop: CSARPAAREPNYGYTF. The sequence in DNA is TGCAGTGCTAGACCTGCGGCCAGGGAGCCTAACTATGGCTACACCTTC.